The clone carrying this TCR beta chain was detected only a few times. Its antigen is not known. The data derive from a study of T cells in Graves' hyperthyroidism and ophthalmopathy. Study-wide points: Blood also held most thyroid clonotypes expanded beyond 0.001. Ophthalmopathy got predicted by the model a median about 6.7 months before its onset. A model of 13 V-J features distinguished ophthalmopathy from stable hyperthyroidism.

Germline CDR1 reads DFQATT; CDR2 reads SNEGSKA (reference sequence). V lost 6 bases to trimming and J lost 2 bases, with 11 bases between them. This CDR3 region has 14 residues. The TCR beta CDR3 regions underwent amplification using RNA transcripts as the source. The TCR CDR3 first-round RT-PCR relied on the HTBI primer set. TCRdb passed the multiplex PCR reads through MiXCR, listing each CDR3 protein once. The sample yields hundreds of thousands of distinct CDR3 sequences, 45% seen once. V is TRBV20-1 and J is TRBJ2-6; D gene uncertain. Specimen: peripheral blood or thyroid tissue (not recorded which). The TCR comes from an adult man with Graves' disease, either hyperthyroidism or ophthalmopathy (not recorded which). In nucleotides, the CDR3 is TGCAGTGCCAGATCTTCCCCTGGGGCCAACGTCCTGACTTTC. It codes for CSARSSPGANVLTF.